A single sample is the source of the 14 T cell receptor beta chains below, sequenced in a study of blood T cell repertoires in COVID-19. Clones were read by immunoSEQ multiplex PCR, and TCRdb kept only the in-frame ones, dropping some. The sample holds about 66,000 clones, roughly 89% seen once. The specimen sequenced was peripheral blood. These receptors were obtained from a man aged 55-75 years with acute or convalescent COVID-19.

The chain employs TRBV6-5 and TRBJ2-3, with TRBD2 identical over 8 bases. The CDR3 is 15 amino acids. Germline CDR1 and CDR2: MNHEY and SVGAGI. Trimming removed 8 bases from V and 6 bases from J; junction bases left unmatched: 13. CDR3 loop: CASGEAGGFRDTQYF. CDR3 in DNA: TGTGCCAGCGGCGAGGCGGGGGGTTTTCGGGATACGCAGTATTTT.

The chain combines TRBV4-1 with TRBJ2-2, with 9 bases matching TRBD1. V shed 5 bases, J shed 6 bases, and the junction held 7 bases outside the gene matches. Germline V lookup: CDR1 MGHRA, CDR2 YSYEKL. This CDR3 is 15 amino acids long. The DNA for the CDR3 is TGCGCCAGCAGCTCGGGACAGGGTGGCCCCGGGGAGCTGTTTTTT. Its protein is CASSSGQGGPGELFF.

The CDR3 protein is CASSEAGLSSYNEQFF. The CDR3 bases are TGTGCCAGCAGTGAGGCGGGGCTGAGCTCCTACAATGAGCAGTTCTTC. The J gene is TRBJ2-1, the V gene TRBV2, with a weak D call TRBD2 (6 bases). Germline lookup yields CDR1 SNHLY and CDR2 FYNNEI. Trimming shortened V by 3 bases and J by 0 bases, and 12 bases separated the two germline ends. This CDR3 has 16 amino acids. The full variable domain, with the rest looked up from reference TRBV2 and TRBJ2-1, is EPEVTQTPSHQVTQMGQEVILRCVPISNHLYFYWYRQILGQKVEFLVSFYNNEISEKSEIFDDQFSVERPDGSNFTLKIRSTKLEDSAMYFCASSEAGLSSYNEQFFGPGTRLTVL.

The V gene is TRBV18, the J gene TRBJ1-1; D unresolved. This CDR3 is built from 12 residues. The ends were cut back, 6 bases at V and 5 bases at J, with 10 bases in the middle. Germline values: CDR1 KGHSH, CDR2 LQKENI. The CDR3 DNA reads as TGTGCCAGCTCCCTTTCCGGGACTGAAGCTTTCTTT. Translated: CASSLSGTEAFF. Together with reference TRBV18 and TRBJ1-1, the CDR3 gives the full variable domain: NAGVMQNPRHLVRRRGQEARLRCSPMKGHSHVYWYRQLPEEGLKFMVYLQKENIIDESGMPKERFSAEFPKEGPSILRIQQVVRGDSAAYFCASSLSGTEAFFGQGTRLTVV.

The genes are TRBV18 and TRBJ2-6; no clear D. With 3 bases removed from V and 0 bases from J, the gap between germline ends came to 12 bases. The CDR3 extends over 17 amino acids. Looked up from germline, CDR1 is KGHSH and CDR2 is LQKENI. CDR3 in DNA: TGTGCCAGCTCACCGGTTCAGGCCGTCTCTGGGGCCAACGTCCTGACTTTC. The encoded protein is CASSPVQAVSGANVLTF.

The rearrangement uses TRBV7-2 and TRBJ2-1; 9 nucleotides align to TRBD1. V shed 2 bases and J 5 bases; nucleotides not matched to a gene: 4. From germline, CDR1 is SGHTA and CDR2 FQGNSA. The CDR3 is 15 residues long. The CDR3 spells CASSLRQGGNNEQFF. CDR3 nucleotides: TGTGCCAGCAGCTTAAGACAGGGGGGCAACAATGAGCAGTTCTTC.

The rearrangement links TRBV24-1 to TRBJ2-5, with a weak D call TRBD1 (6 bases). The V gene lost 1 base and the J gene lost 5 bases, with 13 bases spanning the gap. Germline CDR1 is KGHDR and CDR2 is SFDVKD. The CDR3 totals 15 residues. Here the CDR3 reads CATSDFRRGGETQYF. In DNA form, the CDR3 reads TGTGCCACCAGTGATTTTCGCAGGGGCGGCGAGACCCAGTACTTC.

This chain connects TRBV5-1 to TRBJ1-3, with D possibly matching TRBD1 (5 bases). The CDR3 consists of 15 residues. Per the germline V gene, CDR1 is SGHRS and CDR2 is YFSETQ. V lost 0 bases and J 4 bases, leaving 11 bases between the germline ends. CDR3 residues: CASSLAGVQGNTIYF. CDR3 sequence (DNA): TGCGCCAGCAGCTTGGCGGGGGTGCAGGGAAACACCATATATTTT.

The rearrangement joins TRBV3-1 (or the pseudogene TRBV3-2) to TRBJ2-7; TRBD2 aligns across 10 bases. The V gene's germline CDR1 is LGHDT and CDR2 YNNKEL (reference sequence). The length of the CDR3 is 19 residues. With V trimmed by 0 bases and J by 0 bases, 11 bases remained unmatched. The CDR3 here is CASSQDVAGGLVGSYEQYF. The CDR3 region has the DNA TGTGCCAGCAGCCAAGATGTAGCGGGGGGCTTAGTTGGCTCCTACGAGCAGTACTTC.

This chain connects TRBV19 to TRBJ1-5; tentative D call: TRBD1 (5 bases). The CDR3 is 13 residues long. Per germline, CDR1 LNHDA and CDR2 SQIVND (reference sequence). Between the trimmed V and J ends, which lost 4 bases and 5 bases, there was a span of 9 bases. The CDR3 sequence: CASSNIRDQPQHF. Written as DNA, the CDR3 is TGTGCCAGTAGTAATATCAGGGATCAGCCCCAGCATTTT. The full variable domain, its missing parts supplied by reference TRBV19 and TRBJ1-5, is DGGITQSPKYLFRKEGQNVTLSCEQNLNHDAMYWYRQDPGQGLRLIYYSQIVNDFQKGDIAEGYSVSREKKESFPLTVTSAQKNPTAFYLCASSNIRDQPQHFGDGTRLSIL.

This chain uses TRBV9 with TRBJ2-1, with 11 nucleotides matching TRBD2. This CDR3 comprises 15 residues. Germline V gene sequence: CDR1 SGDLS, CDR2 YYNGEE. V was clipped by 4 bases and J by 4 bases; unmatched bases: 4. CDR3 residues: CASSPRLAGYNEQFF. The CDR3 nucleotides read TGTGCCAGCAGCCCCCGACTAGCGGGGTACAATGAGCAGTTCTTC.

The J gene is TRBJ1-2, the V gene TRBV15; tentative D call: TRBD1 (5 bases). Deletions cut 3 bases from V and 2 bases from J, with 7 bases between. CDR1 is LNHNV and CDR2 is YYDKDF in the germline V gene (reference sequence). The CDR3 runs 13 residues. The CDR3 loop reads CATSRTANYGYTF. The CDR3 region has the DNA TGTGCCACCAGCAGGACAGCAAACTATGGCTACACCTTC.

The chain couples TRBV6-6 to TRBJ1-2; D ambiguous. The CDR3 has 12 residues. CDR1 is MNHNY and CDR2 is SVGAGI in the germline V gene (reference sequence). The V and J ends lost 9 bases and 2 bases respectively, with 10 bases between them. CDR3 sequence reads: CASGRGNYGYTF. CDR3 coding DNA: TGTGCCAGTGGGCGGGGAAACTATGGCTACACCTTC.

The chain links TRBV25-1 to TRBJ1-5; 8 nucleotides line up with TRBD1. Germline V gene lookup returns CDR1 MGHDK and CDR2 SYGVNS. The CDR3 loop spans 15 amino acids. Germline trimming cut 2 bases from V and 2 bases from J; bases unmatched to any gene: 2. CDR3 nucleotides: TGTGCCAGCAGTGAACAGGGGGCAGGCAATCAGCCCCAGCATTTT. Amino acid sequence: CASSEQGAGNQPQHF.